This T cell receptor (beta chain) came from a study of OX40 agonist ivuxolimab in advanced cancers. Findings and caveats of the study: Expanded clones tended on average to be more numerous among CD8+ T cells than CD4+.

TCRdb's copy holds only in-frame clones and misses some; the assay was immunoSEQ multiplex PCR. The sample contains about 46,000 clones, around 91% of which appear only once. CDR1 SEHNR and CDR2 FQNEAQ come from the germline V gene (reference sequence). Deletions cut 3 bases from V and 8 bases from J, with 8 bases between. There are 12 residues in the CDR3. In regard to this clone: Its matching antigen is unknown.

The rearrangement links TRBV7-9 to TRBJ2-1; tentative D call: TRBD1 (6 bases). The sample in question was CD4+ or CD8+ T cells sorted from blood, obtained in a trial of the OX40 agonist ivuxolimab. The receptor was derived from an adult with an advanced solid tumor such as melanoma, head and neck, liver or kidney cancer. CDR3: CASSLGADEQFF. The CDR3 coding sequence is TGTGCCAGCAGCTTGGGGGCCGATGAGCAGTTCTTC.